This T cell receptor beta chain was found in a study of T cells in Graves' hyperthyroidism and ophthalmopathy. Researchers took RNA transcripts and amplified the TCR beta CDR3 regions from them. First-round RT-PCR with HTBI primers amplified the TCR CDR3 region. TCRdb reprocessed the multiplex PCR reads via MiXCR and lists one record per CDR3 protein. Among about 360,000 distinct CDR3 sequences listed, around 14% were seen once. General study points: Expanded thyroid clonotypes (above 0.001) were mostly also found in blood.

This clonotype was seen ten or more times. The antigen remains unidentified. The authors deemed Graves' hyperthyroidism stable absent ophthalmopathy progression within 18 months. Aged 18 to 65, the patients had hyperthyroidism that was newly diagnosed and had lasted under 2 months. Pregnant or lactating patients were excluded, as were those with uncontrolled infection or other autoimmune disease. Germline CDR1 SQVTM, CDR2 ANQGSEA. Trimming pared 6 bases from V and 4 bases from J, leaving 17 bases between. There are 14 residues in the CDR3. Sequenced material: blood. The TCR comes from a woman aged 18-29 years with Graves' hyperthyroidism. V and J are TRBV29-1 and TRBJ2-3; D might be TRBD1 (6 bases). This CDR3 is CSVAHRVKADTQYF. In DNA form, the CDR3 reads TGCAGCGTCGCCCACAGGGTAAAGGCAGATACGCAGTATTTT.